This T cell receptor (beta chain) was recovered during a study of OX40 agonist ivuxolimab in advanced cancers. Study-wide background: An agonistic human IgG2 monoclonal antibody against OX40 (CD134) was given. Every 2 weeks, patients got intravenous ivuxolimab at one of six dose levels (0.01-10 mg/kg). Among those enrolled, mean age was around 60 years (range about 20 to 79) and about 81% were male. Three partial responders included one hepatocellular carcinoma patient and two cutaneous melanoma patients.

Assay: immunoSEQ multiplex PCR; the TCRdb copy retains only in-frame clones and omits some. The sample carries 100,000 to 120,000 clones, roughly 87% recorded once. J lost 3 bases, V lost 0 bases, and 6 bases had no gene match. The germline CDR1 and CDR2 sequences are SGHDT and YYEEEE. The length of the CDR3 is 16 residues. The sample was CD4+ or CD8+ T cells sorted from blood, taken in a trial of the OX40 agonist ivuxolimab. The sequence was obtained from an adult with an advanced solid tumor such as melanoma, head and neck, liver or kidney cancer. J is TRBJ1-5 and V is TRBV5-6; 7 bases align to TRBD1. The CDR3 DNA follows: TGTGCCAGCAGCTTGGGTCAGGGGACAGTCAATCAGCCCCAGCATTTT. Translated, it gives CASSLGQGTVNQPQHF. The full variable domain, in which reference TRBV5-6 and TRBJ1-5 provide the parts outside the CDR3, is DAGVTQSPTHLIKTRGQQVTLRCSPKSGHDTVSWYQQALGQGPQFIFQYYEEEERQRGNFPDRFSGHQFPNYSSELNVNALLLGDSALYLCASSLGQGTVNQPQHFGDGTRLSIL.